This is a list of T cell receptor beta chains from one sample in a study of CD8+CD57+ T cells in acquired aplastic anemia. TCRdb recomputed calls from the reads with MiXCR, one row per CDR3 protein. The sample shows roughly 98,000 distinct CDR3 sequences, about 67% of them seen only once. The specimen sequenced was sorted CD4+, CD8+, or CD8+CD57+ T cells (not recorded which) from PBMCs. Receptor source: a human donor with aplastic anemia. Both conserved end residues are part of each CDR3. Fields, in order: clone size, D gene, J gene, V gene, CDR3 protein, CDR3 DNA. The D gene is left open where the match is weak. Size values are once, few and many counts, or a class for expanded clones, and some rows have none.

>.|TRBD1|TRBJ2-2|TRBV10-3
CAIRTGTGNTGELFF
TGTGCCATCAGGACGGGGACAGGGAACACCGGGGAGCTGTTTTTT
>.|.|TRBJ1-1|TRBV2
CASRGENTEAFF
TGTGCCAGCAGGGGAGAAAACACTGAAGCTTTCTTT
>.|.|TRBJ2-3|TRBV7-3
CASAKGILTRTDTQYF
TGTGCCAGCGCCAAGGGTATTCTAACCCGCACAGATACGCAGTATTTT
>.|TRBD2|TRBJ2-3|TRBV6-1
CAGSESWEGDTQYF
TGTGCCGGCAGTGAATCCTGGGAGGGAGATACGCAGTATTTT
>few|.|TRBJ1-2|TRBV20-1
CSAGGGDPWGYTF
TGCAGTGCAGGGGGAGGGGACCCCTGGGGCTACACCTTC
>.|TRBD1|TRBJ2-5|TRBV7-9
CASSPGAGGSETQYF
TGTGCCAGCAGCCCAGGGGCAGGGGGTTCAGAGACCCAGTACTTC
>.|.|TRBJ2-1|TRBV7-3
CASSATGTASSEQFF
TGTGCCAGCAGCGCAACCGGGACGGCATCTAGTGAGCAGTTCTTC
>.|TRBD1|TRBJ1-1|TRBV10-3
CAMTPGRGQGTEAFF
TGTGCCATGACCCCTGGGAGGGGGCAAGGCACTGAAGCTTTCTTT
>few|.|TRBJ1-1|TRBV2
CASSGIRGRTEAFF
TGTGCCAGCAGTGGCATTAGGGGGAGGACTGAAGCTTTCTTT
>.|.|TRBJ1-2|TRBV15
CATSILQGNYGYTF
TGTGCCACCAGCATCTTACAGGGTAACTATGGCTACACCTTC
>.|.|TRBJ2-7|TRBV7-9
CASSFSGYEQYF
TGTGCCAGCAGCTTCTCCGGCTACGAGCAGTACTTC
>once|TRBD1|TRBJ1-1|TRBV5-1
CASRAGTGMNTEAFF
TGCGCCAGCAGGGCCGGGACAGGTATGAACACTGAAGCTTTCTTT
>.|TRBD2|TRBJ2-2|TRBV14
CASRGGVNTGELFF
TGTGCCAGCAGGGGAGGGGTTAACACCGGGGAGCTGTTTTTT
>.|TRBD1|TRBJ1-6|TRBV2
CASSSEDRANSPLHF
TGTGCCAGCAGCAGCGAAGACAGGGCTAATTCACCCCTCCACTTT
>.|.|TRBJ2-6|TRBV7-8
CASMGSTGANVLTF
TGTGCCAGCATGGGGTCGACTGGGGCCAACGTCCTGACTTTC
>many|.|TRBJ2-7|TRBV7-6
CASSPQGGLFYEQYF
TGTGCCAGCAGCCCTCAGGGGGGGCTATTTTACGAGCAGTACTTC
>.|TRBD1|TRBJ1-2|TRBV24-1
CATSEGQGAKDYGYTF
TGTGCCACCAGTGAGGGACAGGGGGCGAAAGACTATGGCTACACCTTC
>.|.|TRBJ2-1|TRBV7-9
CASNNNEQFF
TGTGCCAGCAATAACAATGAGCAGTTCTTC
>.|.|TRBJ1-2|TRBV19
CASSIQMGDSYGYTF
TGTGCCAGTAGTATTCAAATGGGAGACTCATATGGCTACACCTTC
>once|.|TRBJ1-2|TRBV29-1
CSVLRGGGYTF
TGCAGCGTTCTCAGGGGAGGCGGCTACACCTTC
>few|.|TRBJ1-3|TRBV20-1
CSARRLGSGNTIYF
TGCAGTGCCAGGCGGTTGGGATCTGGAAACACCATATATTTT
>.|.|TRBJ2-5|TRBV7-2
CASSLMWGKETQYF
TGTGCCAGCAGCTTAATGTGGGGGAAGGAGACCCAGTACTTC